The 20 T cell receptor beta chains listed next were all sequenced from one sample in a study of human T cells and chemical hapten exposure (dated by TCRdb to the early 2020s). This specimen's time point label, per the study, means: patch test 1, 2 weeks after DPC sensitization. The sample's treatment or condition, from its label and the paper: therapeutic diphenylcyclopropenone sensitization with weekly scalp DPC. Total RNA was extracted from unfractionated whole blood that had been collected in Tempus Blood RNA tubes. Preparation of the library involved RACE. TCRdb shows the sequencer as NextSeq 500. TCRdb reprocessing: public reads trimmed at Q25 with fastp, clones called with MiXCR, in-frame beta chains kept. Each CDR3 protein appears once, grouped with its most common genes and DNA. Present in this sample are about 41,000 distinct CDR3 sequences, 3% to 4.5% of which were seen just once. Over 25% of the sample is in the top ten clones.

Sequencing was performed on whole blood, taken in connection with sensitization to the hapten diphenylcyclopropenone (DPC). These receptors were obtained from a man aged 45-65 years with alopecia areata. Some clones in this sample may be carry-over from other donors' samples.

This clonotype occurred many times. V usage is TRBV6-5 and J usage is TRBJ2-1; TRBD2 aligns across 7 bases. Germline values: CDR1 MNHEY, CDR2 SVGAGI. The V segment lost 0 bases and the J segment 7 bases; nucleotides outside the gene matches: 6. The CDR3 is 15 amino acids. The CDR3 coding sequence is TGTGCCAGCAGTTACTCGCTAGCGGAGCTTAATGAGCAGTTCTTC. Its protein product is CASSYSLAELNEQFF.

This clonotype was seen many times. V and J are TRBV5-1 and TRBJ1-1, with D unclear. Germline V gives CDR1 SGHRS, CDR2 YFSETQ. Trimming cost V 0 bases and J 0 bases, with 3 bases left between them. The CDR3 sequence is 13 residues long. The DNA of the CDR3 is TGCGCCAGCAGCTTGGCGGTGAACACTGAAGCTTTCTTT. Amino acids: CASSLAVNTEAFF.

Many counts were recorded for this clonotype. V gene TRBV10-1 combines with J gene TRBJ2-3; D is perhaps TRBD1 (6 bases). Between the trimmed V and J ends, which lost 7 bases and 1 base, there was a span of 12 bases. CDR1 and CDR2 from the germline V gene are WNHNN and SYGVQD (reference sequence). This CDR3 region has 14 residues. The CDR3 loop is CASTRDTGTDTQYF. The CDR3 DNA is TGCGCCAGCACACGGGACACGGGCACAGATACGCAGTATTTT.

This clonotype appeared many times. This sequence joins TRBV6-1 and TRBJ1-5; a possible D gene is TRBD1 (5 bases). The V gene lost 6 bases and the J gene lost 8 bases, with 14 bases spanning the gap. Germline V gene sequence: CDR1 MNHNS, CDR2 SASEGT. The CDR3 is 13 residues long. The CDR3 reads CASRVRDWEPQHF. In DNA, the CDR3 is TGTGCCAGCAGGGTACGGGACTGGGAGCCCCAGCATTTT.

The table lists this clonotype with many counts. V gene TRBV4-1 combines with J gene TRBJ2-7; TRBD1 agrees at 7 bases. Trimming cost V 1 base and J 2 bases; bases outside gene matches: 5. Germline CDR1 reads MGHRA; CDR2 reads YSYEKL. The CDR3 spans 15 residues. This CDR3 is CASSQVYDRAYEQYF. Here the CDR3 DNA reads TGCGCCAGCAGCCAAGTTTACGACAGGGCCTACGAGCAGTACTTC.

The genes are TRBV9 and TRBJ2-1; D might be TRBD1 (6 bases). V was trimmed by 0 bases and J by 7 bases, leaving 14 bases between them. This CDR3 is 15 amino acids long. Germline CDR1 reads SGDLS; CDR2 reads YYNGEE. The CDR3 here is CASSVENRVGNEQFF. In DNA form, the CDR3 reads TGTGCCAGCAGCGTAGAAAACAGGGTAGGAAATGAGCAGTTCTTC.

In regard to this clonotype: A much larger clone lies a single base off, so this may be a read error. The V call is TRBV30, the J call TRBJ1-3; D is ambiguous. Trimming took 4 bases from V and 0 from J, leaving 13 bases between them. CDR1 GTSNPN and CDR2 SVGIG come from the germline V gene (reference sequence). The CDR3 is 15 residues long. For the CDR3, the DNA is TGTGCCTGGACGTGGGTCGCAGTCTCTGGAAACACCATATATTTT. This gives the protein CAWTWVAVSGNTIYF.

This clonotype appeared many times. V and J are TRBV10-3 and TRBJ2-7; no clear D gene. Trimming removed 5 bases from V and 3 bases from J, with 8 bases in between. The CDR3 extends over 12 amino acids. Germline V gene sequence: CDR1 ENHRY, CDR2 SYGVKD. Written as DNA, the CDR3 is TGTGCCATCAGTAGGGTTCTCTACGAGCAGTACTTC. Its translation is CAISRVLYEQYF.

This clonotype was seen at least ten times. J is TRBJ2-3 and V is TRBV5-1, with 13 nucleotides matching TRBD2. The CDR3 contains 15 residues. Germline CDR1 SGHRS, CDR2 YFSETQ. J lost 4 bases, V lost 4 bases, and 3 bases had no gene match. Written as DNA, the CDR3 is TGCGCCAGCAGCCCAGGACTAGCGGGAGCAGATACGCAGTATTTT. Its translation: CASSPGLAGADTQYF.

This chain joins TRBV12-3 or TRBV12-4 and TRBJ2-3, with 9 bases fitting TRBD2. Germline trimming cut 4 bases from V and 0 bases from J; bases unmatched to any gene: 2. The CDR3 has 15 residues. CDR3: CASSSLAGSTDTQYF. In DNA, the CDR3 is TGTGCCAGCAGTTCGCTAGCGGGAAGCACAGATACGCAGTATTTT.

Many counts were recorded for this clonotype. This chain uses TRBV12-3 or TRBV12-4 with TRBJ1-2, with 10 bases that match TRBD1. The CDR3 runs 12 residues. With V trimmed by 6 bases and J by 8 bases, 3 bases remained unmatched. CDR3 protein: CASRTGGGGYTF. As DNA, the CDR3 is TGTGCCAGCAGGACAGGGGGCGGAGGCTACACCTTC.

Many counts were recorded for this clonotype. The chain is built from TRBV6-2 or TRBV6-3 and TRBJ1-1; weak D call: TRBD1 (5 bases). The germline CDR1 and CDR2 sequences are MNHEY and SVGEGT. Trimming took 2 bases from V and 6 from J, leaving 10 bases between them. The CDR3 is 13 residues long. The CDR3 DNA sequence: TGTGCCAGCAGTTACATCAGGGAAGCTGAAGCTTTCTTT. This translates into CASSYIREAEAFF.

This clonotype was observed at least ten times. This chain connects TRBV28 to TRBJ1-5; D unclear. This CDR3 spans 14 amino acids. V lost 2 bases and J lost 4, with 9 bases in between. Germline V CDR1 and CDR2: MDHEN, SYDVKM. In nucleotides, the CDR3 is TGTGCCAGCAGTTTACAGGTTACAAATCAGCCCCAGCATTTT. Its translation: CASSLQVTNQPQHF.

There are many counts of this clonotype. V is TRBV6-5 and J is TRBJ2-7, with D perhaps matching TRBD1 or TRBD2 (5 bases each). The CDR3 contains 16 residues. V lost 0 bases and J lost 3, with 15 bases in between. Germline V lookup: CDR1 MNHEY, CDR2 SVGAGI. The CDR3 coding sequence is TGTGCCAGCAGTTACTCGGGGGTAAACATGAACTACGAGCAGTACTTC. This sequence encodes CASSYSGVNMNYEQYF.

At least ten counts were recorded for this clonotype. The chain combines TRBV10-3 with TRBJ2-5; 15 nucleotides align to TRBD2. The V gene end was trimmed by 9 bases and the J gene end by 4 bases; junction bases not matched to a gene: 3. The V gene's germline CDR1 is ENHRY and CDR2 SYGVKD. This CDR3 contains 14 residues. CDR3 sequence (DNA): TGTGCCATAGGACTAGCGGGAGGGAGAGAGACCCAGTACTTC. It specifies CAIGLAGGRETQYF.

This clonotype occurred many times. V gene TRBV7-9 combines with J gene TRBJ2-3, with D perhaps TRBD2 (6 bases). Trimming left V 4 bases short and J 0 bases short, with 11 bases between. The CDR3 length is 15 residues. Per the germline V gene, CDR1 is SEHNR and CDR2 is FQNEAQ (reference sequence). CDR3 in amino acids: CASSSGLDSTDTQYF. In DNA form, the CDR3 reads TGTGCCAGCAGCTCGGGACTTGATAGCACAGATACGCAGTATTTT.

In this sample, this clonotype turned up a few times. This rearrangement joins TRBV27 to TRBJ2-3; a weak D match, TRBD2 (5 bases). CDR1 and CDR2 from the germline V gene are MNHEY and SMNVEV (reference sequence). This CDR3 contains 16 residues. V was clipped by 9 bases and J by 0 bases, with 19 bases between them. The CDR3 spells CASRRRWVGSTDTQYF. In DNA form, the CDR3 reads TGTGCCAGTCGTAGGAGGTGGGTGGGGAGCACAGATACGCAGTATTTT.

The sample holds many counts of this clonotype. The J gene is TRBJ2-3, the V gene TRBV6-5, with TRBD2 matching 12 bases. CDR1 is MNHEY, CDR2 SVGAGI, per germline. CDR3 length: 17 residues. Trimming took 2 bases from V and 0 from J; bases not matched to a gene: 3. As DNA, the CDR3 is TGTGCCAGCAGTTACGGGACTAGCGGGTTCAGCACAGATACGCAGTATTTT. Protein sequence: CASSYGTSGFSTDTQYF.

In this sample, this clonotype turned up many times. J is TRBJ1-1 and V is TRBV12-3 or TRBV12-4; unclear D gene. The CDR3 spans 14 residues. V was clipped by 6 bases and J by 4 bases, with 15 bases between them. The CDR3 region is CASSPGLASTEAFF. The DNA of the CDR3 is TGTGCCAGCAGCCCCGGACTCGCAAGCACTGAAGCTTTCTTT.

This clonotype was detected many times. V and J are TRBV11-1 and TRBJ2-7, with unresolved D. The ends were cut back, 5 bases at V and 6 bases at J, with 17 bases in the middle. The CDR3 is made up of 14 amino acids. Germline loops: CDR1 SGHAT, CDR2 FQDESV (reference sequence). CDR3 DNA: TGTGCCAGCAGCGACGCTGGGGTTGGCGTCGAGCAGTACTTC. It yields the protein CASSDAGVGVEQYF.